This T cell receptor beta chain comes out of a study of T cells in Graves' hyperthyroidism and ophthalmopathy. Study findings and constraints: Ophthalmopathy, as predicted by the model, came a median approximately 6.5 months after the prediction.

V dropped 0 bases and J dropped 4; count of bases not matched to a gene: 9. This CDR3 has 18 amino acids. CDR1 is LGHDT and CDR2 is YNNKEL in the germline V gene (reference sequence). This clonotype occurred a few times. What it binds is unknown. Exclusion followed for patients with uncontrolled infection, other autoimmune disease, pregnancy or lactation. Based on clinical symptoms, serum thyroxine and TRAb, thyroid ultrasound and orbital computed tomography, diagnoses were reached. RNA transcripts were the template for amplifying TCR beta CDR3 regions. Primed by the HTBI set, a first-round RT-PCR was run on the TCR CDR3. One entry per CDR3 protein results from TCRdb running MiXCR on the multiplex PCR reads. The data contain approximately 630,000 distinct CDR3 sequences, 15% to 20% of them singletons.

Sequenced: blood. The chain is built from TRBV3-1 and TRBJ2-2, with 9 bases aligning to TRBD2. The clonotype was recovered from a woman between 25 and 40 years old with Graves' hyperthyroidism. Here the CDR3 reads CASSQEVGSGRTTGELFF. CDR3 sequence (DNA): TGTGCCAGCAGCCAAGAGGTCGGTAGCGGGAGAACCACCGGGGAGCTGTTTTTT.